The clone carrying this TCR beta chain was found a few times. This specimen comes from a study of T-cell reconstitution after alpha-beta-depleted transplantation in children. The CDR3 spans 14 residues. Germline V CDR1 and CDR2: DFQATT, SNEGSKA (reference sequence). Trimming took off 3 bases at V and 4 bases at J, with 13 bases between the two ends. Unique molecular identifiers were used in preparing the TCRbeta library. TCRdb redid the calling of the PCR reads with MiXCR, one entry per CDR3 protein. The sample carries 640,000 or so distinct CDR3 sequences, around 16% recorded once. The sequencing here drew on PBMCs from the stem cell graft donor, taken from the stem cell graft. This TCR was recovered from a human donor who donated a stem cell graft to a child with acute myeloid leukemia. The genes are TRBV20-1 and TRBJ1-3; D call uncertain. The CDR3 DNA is TGCAGTGCTAGCCTCAGGAAGGGAGGAAACACCATATATTTT. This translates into CSASLRKGGNTIYF.